This T cell receptor beta chain was captured by sequencing in a study of PD-1 blockade in classical Hodgkin lymphoma. General study findings and limits: Newly diagnosed patients had baseline TCR diversity that was reportedly lower than that of healthy donors. Exclusion applied to patients who initiated nivolumab less than 1 year following ASCT.

As to time point: cycle 4 day 1 (C4D1), after around six weeks of nivolumab. With no exception, relapse followed autologous stem cell transplantation in all patients, and brentuximab vedotin exposure varied. Regarding this clone: The antigen is not known.

The data were produced by immunoSEQ multiplex PCR, yet TCRdb's version contains in-frame clones alone and is incomplete. The data show tens of thousands of clones, with around 87% seen just once and about 15% held by the top ten. The CDR3 runs to 16 residues. Trimming at V came to 3 bases and at J to 2 bases, leaving 10 bases not matched to a gene. Germline CDR1 is SGHRS and CDR2 is YFSETQ. Sequenced material: peripheral blood mononuclear cells (PBMCs), taken before the fourth cycle of nivolumab. This sequence originates from a human donor with classical Hodgkin lymphoma. V is TRBV5-1 and J is TRBJ2-7; 8 nucleotides agree with TRBD1. This CDR3 reads CASSWNPTGATYEQYF. In DNA, the CDR3 is TGCGCCAGCAGCTGGAACCCGACAGGGGCAACCTACGAGCAGTACTTC.